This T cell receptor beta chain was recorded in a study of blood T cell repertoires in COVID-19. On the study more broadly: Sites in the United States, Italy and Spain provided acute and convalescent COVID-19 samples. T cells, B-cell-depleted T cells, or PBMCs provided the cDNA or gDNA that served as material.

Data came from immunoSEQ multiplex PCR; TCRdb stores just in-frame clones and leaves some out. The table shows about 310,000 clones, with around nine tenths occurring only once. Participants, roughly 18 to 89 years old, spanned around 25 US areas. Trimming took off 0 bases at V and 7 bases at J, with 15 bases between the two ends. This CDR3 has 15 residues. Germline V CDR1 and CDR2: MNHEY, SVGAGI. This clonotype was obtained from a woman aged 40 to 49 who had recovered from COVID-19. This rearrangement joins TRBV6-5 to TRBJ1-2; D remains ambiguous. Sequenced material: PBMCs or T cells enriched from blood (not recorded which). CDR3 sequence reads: CASSYSISQITGYTF. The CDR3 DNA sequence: TGTGCCAGCAGTTACTCGATTAGCCAGATAACTGGCTACACCTTC.